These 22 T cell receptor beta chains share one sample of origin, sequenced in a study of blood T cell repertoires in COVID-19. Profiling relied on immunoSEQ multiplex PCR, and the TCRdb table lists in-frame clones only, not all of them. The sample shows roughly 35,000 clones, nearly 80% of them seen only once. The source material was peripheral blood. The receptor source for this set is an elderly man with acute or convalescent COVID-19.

CDR3 protein: CASSDTGQRYSGANVLTF. The CDR3 DNA sequence: TGTGCCAGCTCAGATACGGGTCAGCGTTATTCTGGGGCCAACGTCCTGACTTTC. The chain joins TRBV18 to TRBJ2-6, with D hard to call. CDR1 KGHSH and CDR2 LQKENI come from the germline V gene. Between the trimmed V and J ends, which lost 5 bases and 1 base, there was a span of 18 bases. This CDR3 spans 18 amino acids.

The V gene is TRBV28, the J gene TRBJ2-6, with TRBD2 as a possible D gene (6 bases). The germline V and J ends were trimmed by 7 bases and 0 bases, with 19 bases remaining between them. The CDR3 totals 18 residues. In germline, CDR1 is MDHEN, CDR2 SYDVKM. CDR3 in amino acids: CASNAPGRGGSGANVLTF. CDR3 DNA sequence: TGTGCCAGCAACGCCCCTGGACGGGGAGGCTCTGGGGCCAACGTCCTGACTTTC.

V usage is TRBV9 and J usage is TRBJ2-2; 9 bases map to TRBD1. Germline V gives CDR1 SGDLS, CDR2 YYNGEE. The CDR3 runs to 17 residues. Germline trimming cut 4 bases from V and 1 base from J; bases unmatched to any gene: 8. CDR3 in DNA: TGTGCCAGCAGCACGCGCGGACAGGGGTGGAACACCGGGGAGCTGTTTTTT. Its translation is CASSTRGQGWNTGELFF.

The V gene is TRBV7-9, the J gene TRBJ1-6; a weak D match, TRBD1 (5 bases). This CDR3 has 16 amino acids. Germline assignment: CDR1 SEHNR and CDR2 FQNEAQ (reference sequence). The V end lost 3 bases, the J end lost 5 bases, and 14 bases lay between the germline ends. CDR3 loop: CASSLRGRTDNSPLHF. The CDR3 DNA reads TGTGCCAGCAGCTTGCGGGGGAGAACGGATAATTCACCCCTCCACTTT.

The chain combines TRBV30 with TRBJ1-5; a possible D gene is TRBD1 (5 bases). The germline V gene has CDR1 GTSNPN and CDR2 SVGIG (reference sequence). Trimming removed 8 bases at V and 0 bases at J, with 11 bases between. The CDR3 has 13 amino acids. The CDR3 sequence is CAAQVNSNQPQHF. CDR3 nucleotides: TGTGCCGCACAGGTTAATAGCAATCAGCCCCAGCATTTT.

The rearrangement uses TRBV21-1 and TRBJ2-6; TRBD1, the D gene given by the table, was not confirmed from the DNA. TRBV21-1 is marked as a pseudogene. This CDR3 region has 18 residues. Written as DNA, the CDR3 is TGTGCCAGCAGCAAAGTTGGGACAGGGGGCTCTGGGGCCAACGTCCTGACTTTC. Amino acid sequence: CASSKVGTGGSGANVLTF.

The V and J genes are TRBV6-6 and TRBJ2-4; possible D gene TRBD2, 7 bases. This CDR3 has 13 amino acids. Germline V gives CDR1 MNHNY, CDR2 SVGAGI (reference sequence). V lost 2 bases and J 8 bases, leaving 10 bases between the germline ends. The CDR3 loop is CASSYREGDIQYF. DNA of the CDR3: TGTGCCAGCAGTTACAGGGAGGGGGACATTCAGTACTTC.

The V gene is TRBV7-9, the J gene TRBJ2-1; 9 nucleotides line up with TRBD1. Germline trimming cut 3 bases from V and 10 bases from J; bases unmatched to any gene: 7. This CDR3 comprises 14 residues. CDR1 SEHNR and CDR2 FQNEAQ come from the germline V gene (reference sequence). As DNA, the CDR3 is TGTGCCAGCAGCTTGGGACAGGGAGGCCTCGAGCAGTTCTTC. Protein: CASSLGQGGLEQFF.

CDR3 in DNA: TGTGCCAGCAGCGTAGTTTCCAGCTCTGGGGCCAACGTCCTGACTTTC. Translated, it gives CASSVVSSSGANVLTF. This chain joins TRBV9 and TRBJ2-6, with unresolved D. Germline CDR1 and CDR2: SGDLS and YYNGEE. Trimming stripped 0 bases from V and 0 bases from J, with 7 bases between. This CDR3 has 16 residues.

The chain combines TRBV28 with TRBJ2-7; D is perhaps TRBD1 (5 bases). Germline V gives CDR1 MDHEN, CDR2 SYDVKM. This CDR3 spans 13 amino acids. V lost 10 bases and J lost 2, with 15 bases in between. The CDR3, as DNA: TGTGCCACCAACTACGAGACAGCCTACGAGCAGTACTTC. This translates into CATNYETAYEQYF.

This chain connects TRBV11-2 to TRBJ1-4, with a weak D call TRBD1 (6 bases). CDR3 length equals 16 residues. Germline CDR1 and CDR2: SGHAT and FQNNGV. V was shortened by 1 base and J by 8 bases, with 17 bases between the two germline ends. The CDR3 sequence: CASSLAHQGSGEKLFF. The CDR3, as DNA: TGTGCCAGCAGCTTAGCCCACCAGGGGAGTGGGGAAAAACTGTTTTTT.

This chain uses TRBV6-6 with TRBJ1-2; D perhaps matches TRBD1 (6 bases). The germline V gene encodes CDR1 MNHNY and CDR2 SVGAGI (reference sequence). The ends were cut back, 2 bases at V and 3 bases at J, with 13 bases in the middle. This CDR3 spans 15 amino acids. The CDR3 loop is CASSYLQGLDYGYTF. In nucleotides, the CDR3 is TGTGCCAGCAGTTACCTTCAGGGGTTGGACTATGGCTACACCTTC.

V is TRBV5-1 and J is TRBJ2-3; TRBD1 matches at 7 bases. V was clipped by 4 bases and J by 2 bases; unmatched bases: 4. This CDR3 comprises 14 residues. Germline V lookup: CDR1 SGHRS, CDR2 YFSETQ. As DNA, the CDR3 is TGCGCCAGCAGCGGGGACAGTCCCACAGATACGCAGTATTTT. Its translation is CASSGDSPTDTQYF.

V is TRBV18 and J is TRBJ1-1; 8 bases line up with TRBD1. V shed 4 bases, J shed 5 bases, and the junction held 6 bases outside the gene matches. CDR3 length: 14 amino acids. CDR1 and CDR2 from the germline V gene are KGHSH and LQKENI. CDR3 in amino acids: CASSQQGERTEAFF. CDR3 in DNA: TGTGCCAGCTCACAACAGGGGGAGAGGACTGAAGCTTTCTTT.

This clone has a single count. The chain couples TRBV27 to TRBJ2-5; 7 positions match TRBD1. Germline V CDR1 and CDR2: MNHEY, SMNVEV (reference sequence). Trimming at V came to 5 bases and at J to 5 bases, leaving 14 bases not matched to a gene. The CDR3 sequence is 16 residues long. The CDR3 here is CASSPRQGLERETQYF. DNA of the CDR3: TGTGCCAGCAGTCCGAGACAGGGCCTGGAGCGGGAGACCCAGTACTTC.

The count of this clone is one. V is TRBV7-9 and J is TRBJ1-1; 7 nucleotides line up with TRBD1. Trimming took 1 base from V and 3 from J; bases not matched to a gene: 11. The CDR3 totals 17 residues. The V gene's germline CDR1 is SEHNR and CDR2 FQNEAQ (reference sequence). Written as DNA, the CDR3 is TGTGCCAGCAGCTTAGATCTCTTCGGGGACAGTGACACTGAAGCTTTCTTT. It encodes CASSLDLFGDSDTEAFF.

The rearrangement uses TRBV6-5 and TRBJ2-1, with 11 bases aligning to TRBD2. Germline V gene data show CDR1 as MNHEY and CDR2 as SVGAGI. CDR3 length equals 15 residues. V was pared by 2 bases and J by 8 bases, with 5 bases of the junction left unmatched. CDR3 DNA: TGTGCCAGCAGTTACGAGGTAGCGGGGGGGTATGAGCAGTTCTTC. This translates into CASSYEVAGGYEQFF.

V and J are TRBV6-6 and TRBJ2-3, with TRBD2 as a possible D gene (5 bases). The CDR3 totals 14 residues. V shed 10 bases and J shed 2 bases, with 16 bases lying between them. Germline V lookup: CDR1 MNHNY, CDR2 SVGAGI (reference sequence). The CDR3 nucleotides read TGTGCCACCACCAGCGGACCAGACACAGATACGCAGTATTTT. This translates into CATTSGPDTDTQYF.

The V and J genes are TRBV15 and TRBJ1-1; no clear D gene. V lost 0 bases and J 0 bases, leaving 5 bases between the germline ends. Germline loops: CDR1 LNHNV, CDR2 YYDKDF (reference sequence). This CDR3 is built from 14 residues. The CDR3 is CATSREQLNTEAFF. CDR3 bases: TGTGCCACCAGCAGAGAACAGCTGAACACTGAAGCTTTCTTT.

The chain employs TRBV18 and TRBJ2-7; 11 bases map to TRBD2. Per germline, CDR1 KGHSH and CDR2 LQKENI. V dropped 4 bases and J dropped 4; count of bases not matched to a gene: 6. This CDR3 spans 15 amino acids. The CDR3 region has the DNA TGTGCCAGCTCACAGTCGAGGACTAGCGGGTACGAGCAGTACTTC. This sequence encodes CASSQSRTSGYEQYF.

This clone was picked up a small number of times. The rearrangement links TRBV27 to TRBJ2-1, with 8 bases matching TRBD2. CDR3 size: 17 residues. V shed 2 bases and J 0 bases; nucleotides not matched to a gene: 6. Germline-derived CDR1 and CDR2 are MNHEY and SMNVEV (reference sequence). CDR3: CASSLLPLAVSYNEQFF. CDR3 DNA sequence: TGTGCCAGCAGTTTACTCCCACTAGCGGTCTCCTACAATGAGCAGTTCTTC.

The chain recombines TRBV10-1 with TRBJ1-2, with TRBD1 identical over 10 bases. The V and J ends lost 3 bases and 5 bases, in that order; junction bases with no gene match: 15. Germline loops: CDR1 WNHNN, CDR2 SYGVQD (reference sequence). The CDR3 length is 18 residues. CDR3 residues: CASSDPVGTGEPEYGYTF. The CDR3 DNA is TGCGCCAGCAGTGACCCAGTTGGGACAGGGGAGCCAGAATATGGCTACACCTTC.